A selection of T cell receptor beta chains follows, all from one sample in a study of blood T cell repertoires in COVID-19. This table comes from immunoSEQ multiplex PCR, and its TCRdb copy is limited to in-frame clones, with some not included. The top ten hold 6.2% of the sample, which has some 210,000 clones, roughly 90% seen once. The sequencing input was peripheral blood. These receptors all stem from a woman in her thirties or forties who had recovered from COVID-19. Each CDR3 is given without its conserved first and last residue.

>TRBJ2-5|TRBV27
ASSLGSGRQETQY
>TRBJ2-5|TRBV9
ASSGDRFQGPKTQY
>TRBJ2-7|TRBV10-3
AISGTGTGDSYEQY
>TRBJ1-2|TRBV7-2
ASSSDITGYGYT
>TRBJ2-1|TRBV5-1
ASSLAPLADYSYNEQF
>TRBJ1-3|TRBV9
ASSVGQSSSGNTIY
>TRBJ2-7|TRBV7-2
ASSLANRYEQY
>TRBJ2-1|TRBV3-1/TRBV3-2
ASSHSAGTRREQF
>TRBJ2-1|TRBV3-1/TRBV3-2
ASSQEVLGGSSYNEQF
>TRBJ1-5|TRBV30
AWSVRDRALNQPQH
>TRBJ2-3|TRBV23-1
ASSQRPGGRSADTQY
>TRBJ2-1|TRBV19
ASRGLAGGPYNEQF
>TRBJ2-1|TRBV11-3
ASSLESGQAGDNEQF
>TRBJ2-5|TRBV5-1
ASSLGLAETQY
>TRBJ1-2|TRBV28
ASSSGQGEGYYGYT
>TRBJ2-6|TRBV4-1
ASSPGDRGSGANVLT
>TRBJ1-3|TRBV7-8
ASSLGTGSGNTIY
>TRBJ1-1|TRBV19
ASSIDQLQGEAF
>TRBJ1-5|TRBV19
ASRTGQGKGQPQH
>TRBJ1-1|TRBV6-5
ASSKQGGHTEAF
>TRBJ2-7|TRBV7-9
ASFSGFGSGLAGHYEQY
>TRBJ1-1|TRBV19
ASNRGPNTEAF
>TRBJ2-1|TRBV5-4
ASSIGTSPGEQF
>TRBJ2-3|TRBV7-2
ASSLSGGADTQY
>TRBJ2-7|TRBV24-1
ATMDLTLTSQGEQY
>TRBJ2-6|TRBV29-1
SVGTGELAGANVLT
>TRBJ2-1|TRBV5-1
ASRPTGTSGNEQF
>TRBJ1-6|TRBV3-1/TRBV3-2
ASSPNPDRVGSPLH
>TRBJ2-5|TRBV6-5
ASSSYIGAETQY
>TRBJ2-2|TRBV19
ASSILGDTGELF
>TRBJ1-5|TRBV7-8
ASSNVRRGTNQPQH
>TRBJ1-1|TRBV10-2
ASSEWGGTEAF